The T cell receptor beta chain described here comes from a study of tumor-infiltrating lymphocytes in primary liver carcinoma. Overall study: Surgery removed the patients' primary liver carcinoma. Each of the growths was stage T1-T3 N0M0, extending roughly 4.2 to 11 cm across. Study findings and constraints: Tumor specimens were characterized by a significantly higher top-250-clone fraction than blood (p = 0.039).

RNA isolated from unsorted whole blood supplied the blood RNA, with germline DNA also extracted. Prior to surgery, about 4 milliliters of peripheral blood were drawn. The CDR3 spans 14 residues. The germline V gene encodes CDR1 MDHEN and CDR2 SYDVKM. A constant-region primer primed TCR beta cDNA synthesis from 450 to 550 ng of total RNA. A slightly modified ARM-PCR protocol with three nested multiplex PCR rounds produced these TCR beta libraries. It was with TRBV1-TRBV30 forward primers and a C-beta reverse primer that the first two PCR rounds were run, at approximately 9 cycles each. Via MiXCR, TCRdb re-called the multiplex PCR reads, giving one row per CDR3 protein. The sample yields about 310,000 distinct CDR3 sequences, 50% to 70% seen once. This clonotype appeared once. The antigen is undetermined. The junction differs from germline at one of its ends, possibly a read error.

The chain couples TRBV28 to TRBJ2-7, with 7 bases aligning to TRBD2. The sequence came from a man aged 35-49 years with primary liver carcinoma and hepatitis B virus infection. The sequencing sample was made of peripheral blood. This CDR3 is CASGGGRELIEKYF. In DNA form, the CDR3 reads TGTGCCAGCGGAGGTGGGCGGGAGTTAATCGAGAAGTACTTC.